Listed here is a single TCR beta chain. Its antigen remains unknown. TCRdb keeps only in-frame clones here, not all; method: immunoSEQ multiplex PCR. The table lists about 600,000 clones, 95% of them singletons, with less than 0.13% in the top ten. This CDR3 region has 14 residues. Germline CDR1 reads MNHEY; CDR2 reads SMNVEV (reference sequence). J was trimmed by 3 bases and V by 5 bases; bases with no gene match: 6. This record belongs to a study of shared clonotypes between healthy human individuals. Naive CD8 populations comprised CD45RO-negative cells positively selected for CCR7, excluding terminally differentiated effector memory CD45RA+ cells. Donors, healthy HIV-negative adults, lacked recent acute infections or vaccinations. Adults of Caucasian background living in Nashville, Tennessee made up all donors. General study findings and limits: Apart from blood, nothing was sampled; tissue repertoires likely differ.

The source of this sequence is a woman younger than 45 in good health. The sequenced material came from naive CD8+ T cells sorted from blood. The gene calls are TRBV27 and TRBJ2-5; 7 positions match TRBD2. The CDR3 nucleotides read TGTGCCAGCAGTCCACTGGGAGGGGAAGAGACCCAGTACTTC. This sequence encodes CASSPLGGEETQYF.